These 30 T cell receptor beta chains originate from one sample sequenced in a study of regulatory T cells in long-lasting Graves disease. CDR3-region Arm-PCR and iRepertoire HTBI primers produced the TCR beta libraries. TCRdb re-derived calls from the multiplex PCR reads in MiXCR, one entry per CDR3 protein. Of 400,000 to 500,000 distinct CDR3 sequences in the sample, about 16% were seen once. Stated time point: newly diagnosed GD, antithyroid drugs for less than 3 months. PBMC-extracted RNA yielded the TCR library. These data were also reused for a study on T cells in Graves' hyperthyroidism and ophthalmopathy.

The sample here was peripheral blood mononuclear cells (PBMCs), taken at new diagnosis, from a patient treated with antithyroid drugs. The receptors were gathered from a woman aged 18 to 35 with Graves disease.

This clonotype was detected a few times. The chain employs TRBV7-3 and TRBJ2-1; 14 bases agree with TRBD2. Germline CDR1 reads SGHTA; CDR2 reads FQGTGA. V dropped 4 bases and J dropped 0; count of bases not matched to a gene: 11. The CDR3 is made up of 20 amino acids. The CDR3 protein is CASSSLRGLAGGISYNEQFF. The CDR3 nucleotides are TGTGCCAGCAGCTCCCTCCGCGGACTAGCGGGAGGAATCTCCTACAATGAGCAGTTCTTC.

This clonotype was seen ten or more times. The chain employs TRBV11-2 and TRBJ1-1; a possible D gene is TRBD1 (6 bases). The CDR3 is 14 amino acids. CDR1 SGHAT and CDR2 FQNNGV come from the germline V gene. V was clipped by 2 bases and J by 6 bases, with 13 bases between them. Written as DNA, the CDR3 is TGTGCCAGCAGCTTAATTCGGACAGTATCTGAAGCTTTCTTT. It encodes CASSLIRTVSEAFF.

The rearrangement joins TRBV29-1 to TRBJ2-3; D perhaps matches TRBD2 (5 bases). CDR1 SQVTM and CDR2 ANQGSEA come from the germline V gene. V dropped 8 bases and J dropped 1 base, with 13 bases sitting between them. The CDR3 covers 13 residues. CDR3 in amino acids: CSLAEDGTDTQYF. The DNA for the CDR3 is TGCAGCCTCGCGGAGGATGGCACAGATACGCAGTATTTT.

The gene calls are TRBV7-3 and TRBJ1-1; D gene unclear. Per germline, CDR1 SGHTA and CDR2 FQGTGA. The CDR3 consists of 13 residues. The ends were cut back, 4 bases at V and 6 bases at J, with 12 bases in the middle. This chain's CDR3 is CASSSNTEAEAFF. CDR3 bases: TGTGCCAGCAGCTCTAACACAGAAGCTGAAGCTTTCTTT.

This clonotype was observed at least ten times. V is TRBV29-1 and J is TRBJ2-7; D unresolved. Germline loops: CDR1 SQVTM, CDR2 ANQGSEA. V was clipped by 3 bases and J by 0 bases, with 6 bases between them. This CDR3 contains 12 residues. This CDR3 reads CSVETVSYEQYF. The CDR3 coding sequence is TGCAGCGTTGAGACGGTCTCCTACGAGCAGTACTTC.

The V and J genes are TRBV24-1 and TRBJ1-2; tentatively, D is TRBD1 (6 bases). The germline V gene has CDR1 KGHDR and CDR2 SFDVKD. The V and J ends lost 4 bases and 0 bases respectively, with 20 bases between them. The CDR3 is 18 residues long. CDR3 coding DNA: TGTGCCACCAGTGAACACGATCCCGTACAGGGCCCTAACTATGGCTACACCTTC. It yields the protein CATSEHDPVQGPNYGYTF.

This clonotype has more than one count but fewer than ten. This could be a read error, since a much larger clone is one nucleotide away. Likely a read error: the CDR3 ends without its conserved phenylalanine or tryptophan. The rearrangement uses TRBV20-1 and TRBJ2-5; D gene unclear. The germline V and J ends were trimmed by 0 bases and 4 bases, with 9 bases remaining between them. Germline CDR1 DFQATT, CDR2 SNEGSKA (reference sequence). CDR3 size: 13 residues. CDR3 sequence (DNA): TGCAGTGCTAGAGATTTGGGGTTAGAGACCCAGTACGTC. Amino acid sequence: CSARDLGLETQYV.

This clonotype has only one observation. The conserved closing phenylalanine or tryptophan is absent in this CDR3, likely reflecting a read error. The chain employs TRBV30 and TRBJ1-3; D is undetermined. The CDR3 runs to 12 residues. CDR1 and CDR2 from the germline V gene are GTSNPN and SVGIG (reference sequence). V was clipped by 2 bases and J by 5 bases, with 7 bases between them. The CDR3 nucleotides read TGTGCCTGGAGTTTGACACGAAACACCATATATCTT. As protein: CAWSLTRNTIYL.

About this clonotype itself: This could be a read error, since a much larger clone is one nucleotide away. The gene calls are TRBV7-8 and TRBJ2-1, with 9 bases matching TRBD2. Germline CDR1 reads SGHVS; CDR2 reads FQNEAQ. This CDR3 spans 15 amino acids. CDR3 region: CTSSTRLAAYNEQFF. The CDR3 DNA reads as TGTACCAGCAGCACCCGACTAGCGGCCTACAATGAGCAGTTCTTC.

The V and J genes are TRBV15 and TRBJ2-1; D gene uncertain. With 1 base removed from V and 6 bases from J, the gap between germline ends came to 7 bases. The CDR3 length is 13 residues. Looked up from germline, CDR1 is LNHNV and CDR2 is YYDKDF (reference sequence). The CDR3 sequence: CATSRGVANEQFF. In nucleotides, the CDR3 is TGTGCCACCAGCAGAGGGGTAGCCAATGAGCAGTTCTTC.

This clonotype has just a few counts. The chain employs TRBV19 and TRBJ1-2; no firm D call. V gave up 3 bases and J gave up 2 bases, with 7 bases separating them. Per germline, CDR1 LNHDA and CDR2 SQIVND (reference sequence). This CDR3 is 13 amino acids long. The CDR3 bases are TGTGCCAGTAGTATGGCACAGAACTATGGCTACACCTTC. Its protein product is CASSMAQNYGYTF.

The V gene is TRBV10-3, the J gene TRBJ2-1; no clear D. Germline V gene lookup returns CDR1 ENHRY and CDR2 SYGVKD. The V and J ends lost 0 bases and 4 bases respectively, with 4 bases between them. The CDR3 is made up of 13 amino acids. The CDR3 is CAISESAYNEQFF. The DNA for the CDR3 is TGTGCCATCAGTGAGTCCGCGTACAATGAGCAGTTCTTC.

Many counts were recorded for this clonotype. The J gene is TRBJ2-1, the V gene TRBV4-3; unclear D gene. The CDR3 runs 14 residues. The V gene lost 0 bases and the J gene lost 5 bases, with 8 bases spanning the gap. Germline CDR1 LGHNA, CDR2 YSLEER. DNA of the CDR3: TGCGCCAGCAGCCAAGATTCCAGAGACAATGAGCAGTTCTTC. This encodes CASSQDSRDNEQFF.

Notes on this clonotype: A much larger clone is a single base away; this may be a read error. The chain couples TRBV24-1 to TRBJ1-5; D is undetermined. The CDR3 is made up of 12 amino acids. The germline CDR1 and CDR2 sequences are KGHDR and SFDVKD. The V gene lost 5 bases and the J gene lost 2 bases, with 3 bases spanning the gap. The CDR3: CATSAGNQPQHF. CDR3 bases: TGTGCCACCAGTGCGGGCAATCAGCCCCAGCATTTT.

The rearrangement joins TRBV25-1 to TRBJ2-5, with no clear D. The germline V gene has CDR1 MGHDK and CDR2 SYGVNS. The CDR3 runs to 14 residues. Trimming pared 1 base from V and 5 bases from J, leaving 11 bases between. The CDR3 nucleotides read TGTGCCAGCAGTGAATTACCAGGCTGGGAGACCCAGTACTTC. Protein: CASSELPGWETQYF.

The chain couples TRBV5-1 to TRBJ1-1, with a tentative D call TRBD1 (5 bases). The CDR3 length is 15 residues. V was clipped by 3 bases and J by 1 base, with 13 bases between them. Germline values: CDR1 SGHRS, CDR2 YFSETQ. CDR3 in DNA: TGCGCCAGCAGCTCGGGGACGGTGACGAACACTGAAGCTTTCTTT. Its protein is CASSSGTVTNTEAFF.

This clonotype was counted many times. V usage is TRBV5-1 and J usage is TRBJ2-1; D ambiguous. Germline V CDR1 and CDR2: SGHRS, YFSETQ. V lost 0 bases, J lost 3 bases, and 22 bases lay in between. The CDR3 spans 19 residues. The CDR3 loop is CASSLVAFPVDNIYNEQFF. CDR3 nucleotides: TGCGCCAGCAGCTTGGTAGCCTTTCCTGTCGACAATATCTACAATGAGCAGTTCTTC. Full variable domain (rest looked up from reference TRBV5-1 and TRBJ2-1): KAGVTQTPRYLIKTRGQQVTLSCSPISGHRSVSWYQQTPGQGLQFLFEYFSETQRNKGNFPGRFSGRQFSNSRSEMNVSTLELGDSALYLCASSLVAFPVDNIYNEQFFGPGTRLTVL.

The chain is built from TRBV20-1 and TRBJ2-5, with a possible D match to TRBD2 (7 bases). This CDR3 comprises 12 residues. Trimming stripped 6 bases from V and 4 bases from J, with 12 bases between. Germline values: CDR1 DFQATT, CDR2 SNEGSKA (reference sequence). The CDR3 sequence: CSARGAVETQYF. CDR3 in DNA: TGCAGTGCCCGGGGGGCGGTAGAGACCCAGTACTTC.

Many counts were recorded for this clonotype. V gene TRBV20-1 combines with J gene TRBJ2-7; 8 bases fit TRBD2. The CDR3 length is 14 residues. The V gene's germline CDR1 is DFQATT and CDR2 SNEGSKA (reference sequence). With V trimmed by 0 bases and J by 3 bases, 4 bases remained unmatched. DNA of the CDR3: TGCAGTGCTAGAGACGGGAGGGGACTCTACGAGCAGTACTTC. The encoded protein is CSARDGRGLYEQYF.

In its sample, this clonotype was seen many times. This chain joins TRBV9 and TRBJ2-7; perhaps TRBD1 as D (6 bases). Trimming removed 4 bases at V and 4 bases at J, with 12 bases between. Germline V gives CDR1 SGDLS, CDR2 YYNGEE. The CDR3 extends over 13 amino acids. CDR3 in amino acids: CASSPPQGYEQYF. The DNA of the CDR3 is TGTGCCAGCAGCCCCCCTCAGGGGTACGAGCAGTACTTC.

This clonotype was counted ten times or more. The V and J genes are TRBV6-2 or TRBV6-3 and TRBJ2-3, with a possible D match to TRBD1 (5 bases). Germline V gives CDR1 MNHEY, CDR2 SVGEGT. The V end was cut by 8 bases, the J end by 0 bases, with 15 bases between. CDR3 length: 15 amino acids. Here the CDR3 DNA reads TGTGCCAGCGGGGCGGCAGGTGCTAGCACAGATACGCAGTATTTT. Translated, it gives CASGAAGASTDTQYF.

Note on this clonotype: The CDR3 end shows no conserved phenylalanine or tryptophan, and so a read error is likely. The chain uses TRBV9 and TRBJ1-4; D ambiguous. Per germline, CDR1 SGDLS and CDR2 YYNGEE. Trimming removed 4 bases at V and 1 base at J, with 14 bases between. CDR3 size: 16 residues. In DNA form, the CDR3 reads TGTGCCAGCAGCCCGCGGGCCTTGGGAACTAATGAAAAACTGTTTCTT. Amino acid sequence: CASSPRALGTNEKLFL.

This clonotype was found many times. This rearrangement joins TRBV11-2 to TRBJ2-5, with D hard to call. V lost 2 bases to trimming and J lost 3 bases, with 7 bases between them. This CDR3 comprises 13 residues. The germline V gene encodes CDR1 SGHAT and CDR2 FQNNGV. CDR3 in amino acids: CASSLPVEETQYF. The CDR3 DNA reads TGTGCCAGCAGCTTACCAGTGGAAGAGACCCAGTACTTC.

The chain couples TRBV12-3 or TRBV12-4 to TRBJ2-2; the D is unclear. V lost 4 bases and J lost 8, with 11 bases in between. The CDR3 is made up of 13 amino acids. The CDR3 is CASSSTMPGELFF. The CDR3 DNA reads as TGTGCCAGCAGTTCTACTATGCCGGGGGAGCTGTTTTTT.

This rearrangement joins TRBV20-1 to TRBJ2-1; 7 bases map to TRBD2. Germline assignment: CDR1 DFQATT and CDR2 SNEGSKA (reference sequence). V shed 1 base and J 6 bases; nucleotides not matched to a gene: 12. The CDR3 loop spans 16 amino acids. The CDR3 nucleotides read TGCAGTGCTAGAGGGCCCGTGGCGGGAGCGGCCAATGAGCAGTTCTTC. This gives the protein CSARGPVAGAANEQFF.

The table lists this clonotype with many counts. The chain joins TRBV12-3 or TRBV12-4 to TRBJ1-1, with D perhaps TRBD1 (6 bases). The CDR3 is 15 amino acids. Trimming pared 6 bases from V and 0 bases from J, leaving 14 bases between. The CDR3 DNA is TGTGCCAGCAGCCCCCTCGGGGGCCTGAACACTGAAGCTTTCTTT. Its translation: CASSPLGGLNTEAFF.

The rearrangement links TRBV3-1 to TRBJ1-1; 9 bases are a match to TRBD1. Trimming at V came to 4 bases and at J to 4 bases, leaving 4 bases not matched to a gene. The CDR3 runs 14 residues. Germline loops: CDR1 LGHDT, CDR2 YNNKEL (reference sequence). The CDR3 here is CASSPGTGPTEAFF. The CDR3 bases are TGTGCCAGCAGCCCCGGGACAGGGCCCACTGAAGCTTTCTTT.

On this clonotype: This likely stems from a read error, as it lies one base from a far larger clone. Written as DNA, the CDR3 is TGTGCCAGCAGTTTACTCCTGGGGACAGGGAGCTATGGCTACACCTTC. Translated: CASSLLLGTGSYGYTF. V usage is TRBV12-3 or TRBV12-4 and J usage is TRBJ1-2, with 9 bases fitting TRBD1. The CDR3 consists of 16 residues. V trimming: 2 bases; J trimming: 4 bases; junction bases outside the gene matches: 8.

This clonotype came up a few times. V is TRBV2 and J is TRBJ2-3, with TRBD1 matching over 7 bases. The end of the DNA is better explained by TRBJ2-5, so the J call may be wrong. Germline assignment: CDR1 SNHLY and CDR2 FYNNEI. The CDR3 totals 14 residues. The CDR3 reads CASRIQGFVETQYF. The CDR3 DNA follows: TGTGCCAGCAGAATACAGGGGTTCGTCGAGACCCAGTACTTC.

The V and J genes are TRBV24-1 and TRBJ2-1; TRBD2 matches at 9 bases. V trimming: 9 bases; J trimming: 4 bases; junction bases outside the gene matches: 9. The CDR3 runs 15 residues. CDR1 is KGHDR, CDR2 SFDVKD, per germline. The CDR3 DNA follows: TGTGCCACCGAAAGCGGGAGGACTACATACAATGAGCAGTTCTTC. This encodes CATESGRTTYNEQFF.